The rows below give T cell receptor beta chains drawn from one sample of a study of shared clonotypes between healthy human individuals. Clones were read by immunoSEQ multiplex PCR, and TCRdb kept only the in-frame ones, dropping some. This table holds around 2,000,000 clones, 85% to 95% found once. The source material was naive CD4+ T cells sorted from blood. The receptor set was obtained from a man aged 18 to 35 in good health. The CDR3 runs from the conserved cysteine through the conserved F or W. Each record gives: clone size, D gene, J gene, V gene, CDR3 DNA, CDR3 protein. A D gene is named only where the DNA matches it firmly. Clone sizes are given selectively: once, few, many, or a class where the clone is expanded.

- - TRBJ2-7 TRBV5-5 TGTGCCAGCAGCTTGGCCGTTAGCGCGAGCTCCTACGAGCAGTACTTC CASSLAVSASSYEQYF
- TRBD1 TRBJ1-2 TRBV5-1 TGCGCCAGCAGCCCGGCCCCGGGACAGGGTTATGGCTACACCTTC CASSPAPGQGYGYTF
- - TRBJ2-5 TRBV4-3 TGCGCCAGCAGCCGTTCCCCCACTAGCCAGGAGACCCAGTACTTC CASSRSPTSQETQYF
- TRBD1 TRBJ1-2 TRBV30 TGTGCCTGGAGTGTAGGACAGGGCTTTGGCTACACCTTC CAWSVGQGFGYTF
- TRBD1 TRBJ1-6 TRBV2 TGTGCCAGCAGGGACAGGGGTATATCACCCCTCCACTTT CASRDRGISPLHF
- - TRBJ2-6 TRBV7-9 TGTGCCAGCGGATTAACGGTAGTTCCTGGGGCCAACGTCCTGACTTTC CASGLTVVPGANVLTF
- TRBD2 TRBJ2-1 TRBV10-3 TGTGCCACTGGACTAGCGGGAGTAGATGAGCAGTTCTTC CATGLAGVDEQFF
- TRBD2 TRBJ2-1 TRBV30 TGTGCCTGGACTTCTAGCGGGCGGGCGATCCCCTACAATGAGCAGTTCTTC CAWTSSGRAIPYNEQFF
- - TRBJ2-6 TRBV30 TGTGCCTGGGACCTGGGTACCACCTCTGGGGCCAACGTCCTGACTTTC CAWDLGTTSGANVLTF
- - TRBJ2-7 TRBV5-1 TGCGCCAGCAGCTTGGACAGGTACTCCTACGAGCAGTACTTC CASSLDRYSYEQYF
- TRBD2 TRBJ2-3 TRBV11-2 TGTGCCAGCAGCTTACTAGCGGGGGCTAGCACAGATACGCAGTATTTT CASSLLAGASTDTQYF
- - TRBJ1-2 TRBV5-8 TGTGCCAGCACCCCGGAGAGTCAAATCTATGGCTACACCTTC CASTPESQIYGYTF
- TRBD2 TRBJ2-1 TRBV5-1 TGCGCCAGCAGCTCTAGCGGGGGCACCTACAATGAGCAGTTCTTC CASSSSGGTYNEQFF
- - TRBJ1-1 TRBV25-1 TGTGCCAGCACCGGGCACGCTGAAGCTTTCTTT CASTGHAEAFF
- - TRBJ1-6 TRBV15 TGTGCCACCAGCAGACAGGGTGAGAATTCACCCCTCCACTTT CATSRQGENSPLHF
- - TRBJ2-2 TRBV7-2 TGTGCCAGCAGCTTCTCGGCGGCGCTAGAGCTGTTTTTT CASSFSAALELFF
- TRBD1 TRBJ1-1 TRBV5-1 TGCGCCAGCAGCTTGAGACAGGGGGCGCAAAACACTGAAGCTTTCTTT CASSLRQGAQNTEAFF
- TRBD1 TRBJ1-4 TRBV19 TGTGCCACCTCCAAGGGGGCAAGGGAAAAACTGTTTTTT CATSKGAREKLFF
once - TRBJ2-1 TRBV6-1 TGTGCCAGCAGTCCCACTGGGGACGGAGAGCAGTTCTTC CASSPTGDGEQFF
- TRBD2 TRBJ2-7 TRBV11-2 TGTGCCAGCAGCTTGGGGAGGGTCTACGAGCAGTACTTC CASSLGRVYEQYF
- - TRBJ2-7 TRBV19 TGTGCCAGTAGTATGGGGGCAGGGGCCTACGAGCAGTACTTC CASSMGAGAYEQYF
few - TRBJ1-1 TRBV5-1 TGCGCCAGCAGCGTACAACAGGGAATCTCCCCCCAAGCTTTCTTT CASSVQQGISPQAFF
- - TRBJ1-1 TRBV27 TGTGCCAGCAGTCCCTGGGGTCGTGAAGCTTTCTTT CASSPWGREAFF
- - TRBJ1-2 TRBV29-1 TGCAGCGTTGGTAGGGAGGCTGGCTACACCTTC CSVGREAGYTF
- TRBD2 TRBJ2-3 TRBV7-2 TGTGCCAGCAGCTTCTCCGGACTAGCGGGATCGGGAGATACGCAGTATTTT CASSFSGLAGSGDTQYF
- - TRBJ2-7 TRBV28 TGTGCCAGCAGTTTAAGGTCCCCCCGCGAGCAGTACTTC CASSLRSPREQYF
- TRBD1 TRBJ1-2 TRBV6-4 TGTGCCAGCAGTGACCTGGTTCTAAAGTGGGACAGGGTCCTCAACGCTAACTATGGCTACACCTTC CASSDLVLKWDRVLNANYGYTF
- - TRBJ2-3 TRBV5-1 TGCGCCAGCAGCTCGAGCGGGCCGACAGATACGCAGTATTTT CASSSSGPTDTQYF
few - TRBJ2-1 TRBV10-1 TGCGCCAGCAGTGAAGCGGGCCGCAGATACAATGAGCAGTTCTTC CASSEAGRRYNEQFF
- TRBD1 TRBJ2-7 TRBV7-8 TGTGCCAGCAGCCAGGGACAGGCTACCTCCTACGAGCAGTACTTC CASSQGQATSYEQYF
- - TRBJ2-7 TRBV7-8 TGTGCCAGCAGCTTAGCTCGGGGATGGAGCTCCTACGAGCAGTACTTC CASSLARGWSSYEQYF
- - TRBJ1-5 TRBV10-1 TGCGCCAGCAGTGACGGGAGCAATCAGCCCCAGCATTTT CASSDGSNQPQHF
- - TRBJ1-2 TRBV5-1 TGCGCCAGCAGCTTGGACCTAGGCTATGGCTACACCTTC CASSLDLGYGYTF
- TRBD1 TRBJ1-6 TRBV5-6 TGTGCCAGCAGCCACGGACAGGGAGCGACCTATAATTCACCCCTCCACTTT CASSHGQGATYNSPLHF
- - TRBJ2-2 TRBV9 TGTGCCAGCAGCGTACTCTTAGGCCGGGAGCTGTTTTTT CASSVLLGRELFF
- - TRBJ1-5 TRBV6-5 TGTGCCAGCAGTTACTCGGAGGTTCAGCCCCAGCATTTT CASSYSEVQPQHF
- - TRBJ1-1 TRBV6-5 TGTGCCAGCAGTAAGCCCGGAGGGGAAGCTTTCTTT CASSKPGGEAFF
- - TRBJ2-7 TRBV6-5 TGTGCCAGCAGTTACAGGTACGGGACAAGATCCTACGAGCAGTACTTC CASSYRYGTRSYEQYF
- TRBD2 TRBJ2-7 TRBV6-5 TGTGCCAGCAGCCAAAACCTAGCGGGAGTCGGTGAGCAGTACTTC CASSQNLAGVGEQYF
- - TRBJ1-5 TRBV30 TGTGCCTGGAGTAGGAAGTTCAATCAGCCCCAGCATTTT CAWSRKFNQPQHF
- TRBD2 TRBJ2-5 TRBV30 TGTGCCTGGAGTTTCGGGACTAGCTTTCAAGAGACCCAGTACTTC CAWSFGTSFQETQYF
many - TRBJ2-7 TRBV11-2 TGTGCCAGCAGCGCCTCCTCCCCGGGAAGCTCCTACGAGCAGTACTTC CASSASSPGSSYEQYF
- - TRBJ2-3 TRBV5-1 TGCGCCAGCAGCTTGGCCGGGTCGGCCCCGGGGACAGATACGCAGTATTTT CASSLAGSAPGTDTQYF
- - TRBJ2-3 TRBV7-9 TGTGCCAGCAGCCTCCGGGGTCTTACAGATACGCAGTATTTT CASSLRGLTDTQYF
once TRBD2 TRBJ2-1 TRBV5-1 TGCGCCAGCAGTTTCGAGACTAGCGGGGGTTACAATGAGCAGTTCTTC CASSFETSGGYNEQFF